This TCR beta chain stems from a study of shared T cell receptors in the human thymus. The CDR3 loop spans 14 amino acids. With V trimmed by 8 bases and J by 6 bases, 8 bases remained unmatched. Germline assignment: CDR1 SEHNR and CDR2 FQNEAQ (reference sequence). This table comes from immunoSEQ multiplex PCR, and its TCRdb copy is limited to in-frame clones, with some not included. The sample carries 450,000 to 650,000 clones, about four fifths recorded once. These same data were also listed under a study on human thymus T cells. According to that study: Surgeons resected thymus tissue during corrective heart surgery.

This receptor was taken from a boy in the first two years of life with a congenital heart defect. What was sequenced was thymocytes. This chain connects TRBV7-9 to TRBJ2-1; TRBD2 agrees at 9 bases. The CDR3, as DNA: TGTGCCAGCCCCAGGGCGGGAGGGTCCAATGAGCAGTTCTTC. Translated: CASPRAGGSNEQFF.